The present T cell receptor beta chain was sequenced within a study of Ad26.COV2.S vaccination and SARS-CoV-2 variants. Study-level background: The Ad26.COV2.S arm of the COV1001 trial was where the donor was placed. The study's findings and limits: Vaccinated and placebo-treated recipients had similar non-spike TCR breadth.

A note on this clone: Its antigen is as yet unknown.

Some clones are missing from TCRdb's copy, which holds only in-frame ones; the method was immunoSEQ multiplex PCR. Of hundreds of thousands of clones listed, roughly nine tenths are singletons. Treatment described: roughly 20 received Ad26.COV2.S at low or high dose, single or two shots; roughly five received placebo; per-sample allocation not given. Samples came from day 63 after the first vaccine or placebo injection. The CDR3 runs to 13 residues. The germline V gene encodes CDR1 KGHSH and CDR2 LQKENI. Losses at the gene ends were 3 bases for V and 14 bases for J; bases not matched to a gene: 9. The source of this sequence is a person between 18 and 59 years old who received the Ad26.COV2.S COVID-19 vaccine or a placebo. The chain recombines TRBV18 with TRBJ2-1, with 8 bases identical to TRBD1. The starting material was peripheral blood, obtained in a trial of Ad26.COV2.S vaccine versus placebo. Here the CDR3 DNA reads TGTGCCAGCTCACCGGGAGACAGGGGCAGAAAGTTCTTC. It is translated as CASSPGDRGRKFF.